One sample yielded the 10 T cell receptor beta chains listed below, sequenced in a study of shared T cell receptors in the human thymus. TCRdb keeps only in-frame clones here, not all; method: immunoSEQ multiplex PCR. The sample consists of about 500,000 clones, around three quarters of them appearing once. The same sample was also used in a study of human thymus T cells.

The sequencing input was thymocytes. The source of these receptors is a boy younger than two with a congenital heart defect.

The J gene is TRBJ2-1, the V gene TRBV12-5; 10 bases agree with TRBD2. CDR1 and CDR2 from the germline V gene are LGHNT and FRNRAP. V shed 1 base, J shed 5 bases, and the junction held 2 bases outside the gene matches. The CDR3 extends over 15 amino acids. The CDR3 loop reads CASGLASGSDNEQFF. The CDR3 DNA is TGTGCTAGTGGTTTGGCTAGCGGGAGCGACAATGAGCAGTTCTTC.

This chain's CDR3 is CASSPPGLAGPSSYNEQFF. The CDR3 DNA reads as TGTGCCAGCAGCCCCCCAGGACTAGCGGGCCCGAGCTCCTACAATGAGCAGTTCTTC. The chain links TRBV7-6 to TRBJ2-1, with TRBD2 identical over 11 bases. With V trimmed by 5 bases and J by 0 bases, 12 bases remained unmatched. The CDR3 loop spans 19 amino acids. Germline V lookup: CDR1 SGHVS, CDR2 FNYEAQ.

Regarding this clone: The junction shows a germline mismatch at one end, possibly a read error. The chain couples TRBV19 to TRBJ2-2; 7 nucleotides agree with TRBD2. The germline V gene encodes CDR1 LNHDA and CDR2 SQIVND (reference sequence). This CDR3 contains 14 residues. This CDR3 reads CASSMRENPGELFF. DNA of the CDR3: TGTGCCAGTAGTATGCGGGAGAACCCCGGGGAGCTGTTTTTT. The full variable domain, in which reference TRBV19 and TRBJ2-2 provide the parts outside the CDR3, is DGGITQSPKYLFRKEGQNVTLSCEQNLNHDAMYWYRQDPGQGLRLIYYSQIVNDFQKGDIAEGYSVSREKKESFPLTVTSAQKNPTAFYLCASSMRENPGELFFGEGSRLTVL.

The chain recombines TRBV18 with TRBJ2-1, with TRBD2 matching over 11 bases. The junction had 13 bases not matched to a gene; V was cut back by 1 base and J by 5 bases. CDR3 length: 19 amino acids. The germline V gene encodes CDR1 KGHSH and CDR2 LQKENI. CDR3 sequence (DNA): TGTGCCAGCTCACCACGTAGCGGGAGGGCCGGTAGTCTCCACAATGAGCAGTTCTTC. Its protein product is CASSPRSGRAGSLHNEQFF.

Regarding this clone: Other DNA sequences in this specimen translate into the identical CDR3. The V call is TRBV7-3, the J call TRBJ2-7, with 9 bases fitting TRBD2. From germline, CDR1 is SGHTA and CDR2 FQGTGA. The CDR3 covers 15 residues. Germline trimming cut 0 bases from V and 2 bases from J; bases unmatched to any gene: 2. DNA of the CDR3: TGTGCCAGCAGCTTAACGGCGGGAGGGCCCTACGAGCAGTACTTC. It codes for CASSLTAGGPYEQYF. The full variable domain, completed using reference TRBV7-3 and TRBJ2-7, is GAGVSQTPSNKVTEKGKYVELRCDPISGHTALYWYRQSLGQGPEFLIYFQGTGAADDSGLPNDRFFAVRPEGSVSTLKIQRTERGDSAVYLCASSLTAGGPYEQYFGPGTRLTVT.

The rearrangement links TRBV7-6 to TRBJ2-7, with D unresolved. Germline assignment: CDR1 SGHVS and CDR2 FNYEAQ. Trimming cost V 1 base and J 0 bases, with 19 bases left between them. This CDR3 has 18 amino acids. CDR3 nucleotides: TGTGCCAGCAGCTTAGAGCTGTCGCGACACAGAAGCTCCTACGAGCAGTACTTC. It translates to CASSLELSRHRSSYEQYF.

The V and J genes are TRBV5-4 and TRBJ2-7; 10 bases fit TRBD1. In germline, CDR1 is SGHNT, CDR2 YYREEE (reference sequence). This CDR3 contains 15 residues. V shed 4 bases and J 3 bases; nucleotides not matched to a gene: 7. CDR3 protein: CASSTGTGDGYEQYF. CDR3 coding DNA: TGTGCCAGCAGCACCGGGACAGGGGACGGCTACGAGCAGTACTTC.

J is TRBJ2-1 and V is TRBV4-2; TRBD2 agrees at 9 bases. CDR1 and CDR2 (germline): LGHNA, YNFKEQ. The trim removed 3 bases at V and 15 bases at J, leaving 18 bases unmatched. CDR3 size: 16 residues. The CDR3 is CASSQNSGSKIGVLFF. The DNA of the CDR3 is TGTGCCAGCAGCCAGAATAGCGGGAGTAAGATAGGGGTACTGTTCTTC.

This chain uses TRBV7-8 with TRBJ1-5; 7 nucleotides align to TRBD1. Germline CDR1 and CDR2: SGHVS and FQNEAQ. This CDR3 contains 16 residues. The trim removed 7 bases at V and 2 bases at J, leaving 11 bases unmatched. The CDR3 sequence is CASIAGGQGGNQPQHF. CDR3 nucleotide sequence: TGTGCCAGCATCGCGGGTGGGCAGGGGGGCAATCAGCCCCAGCATTTT.

V and J are TRBV7-8 and TRBJ2-3; 7 bases match TRBD1. Germline V CDR1 and CDR2: SGHVS, FQNEAQ. With 6 bases clipped from V and 4 bases from J, the junction kept 19 bases outside the gene matches. CDR3 length: 18 residues. The DNA for the CDR3 is TGTGCCAGCAGTCCAAATTTAAGGGGGCACCACATAGCAGATACGCAGTATTTT. Encoded protein: CASSPNLRGHHIADTQYF.